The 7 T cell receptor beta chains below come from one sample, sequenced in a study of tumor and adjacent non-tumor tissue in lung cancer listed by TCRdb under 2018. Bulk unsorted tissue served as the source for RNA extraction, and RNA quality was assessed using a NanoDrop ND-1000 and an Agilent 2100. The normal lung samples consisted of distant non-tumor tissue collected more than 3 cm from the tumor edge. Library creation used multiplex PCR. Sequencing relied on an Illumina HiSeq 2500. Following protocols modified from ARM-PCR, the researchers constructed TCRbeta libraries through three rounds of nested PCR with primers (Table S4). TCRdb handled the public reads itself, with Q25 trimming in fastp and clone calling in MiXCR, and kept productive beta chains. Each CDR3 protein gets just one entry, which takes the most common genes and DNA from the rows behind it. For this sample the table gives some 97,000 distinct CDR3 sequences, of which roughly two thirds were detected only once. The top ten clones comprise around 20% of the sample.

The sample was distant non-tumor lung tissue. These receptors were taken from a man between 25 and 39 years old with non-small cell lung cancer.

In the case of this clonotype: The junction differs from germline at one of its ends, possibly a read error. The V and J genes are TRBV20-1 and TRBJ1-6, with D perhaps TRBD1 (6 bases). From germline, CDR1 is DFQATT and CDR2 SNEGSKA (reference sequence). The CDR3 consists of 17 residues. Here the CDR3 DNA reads TGCAGTGCTAGAGCCTCCGACAGGATCTCCTATAGTTCACCCCTCCACTTT. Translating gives CSARASDRISYSSPLHF.

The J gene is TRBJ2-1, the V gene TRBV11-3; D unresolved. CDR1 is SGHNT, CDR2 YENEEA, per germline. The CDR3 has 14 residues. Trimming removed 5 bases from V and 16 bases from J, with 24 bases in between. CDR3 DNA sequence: TGTGCCAGCAGCCCGAGAAGCTCCTACAATGATCAATTCTTC. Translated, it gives CASSPRSSYNDQFF.

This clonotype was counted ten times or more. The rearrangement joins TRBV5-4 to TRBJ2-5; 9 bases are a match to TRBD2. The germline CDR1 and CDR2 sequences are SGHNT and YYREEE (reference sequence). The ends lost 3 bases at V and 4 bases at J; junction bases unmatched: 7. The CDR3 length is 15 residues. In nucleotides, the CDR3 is TGTGCCAGCAGCTCGCGACTAGCGGACTCAGAGACCCAGTACTTC. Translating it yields CASSSRLADSETQYF.

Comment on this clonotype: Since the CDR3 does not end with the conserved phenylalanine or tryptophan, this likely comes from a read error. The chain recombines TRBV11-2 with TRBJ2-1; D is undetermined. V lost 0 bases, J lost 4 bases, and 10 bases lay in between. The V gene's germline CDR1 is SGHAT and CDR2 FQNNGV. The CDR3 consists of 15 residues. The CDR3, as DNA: TGTGCCAGCAGCTTAGAGGCTGGGGATTACAATGAGCAGTTCCTC. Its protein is CASSLEAGDYNEQFL.

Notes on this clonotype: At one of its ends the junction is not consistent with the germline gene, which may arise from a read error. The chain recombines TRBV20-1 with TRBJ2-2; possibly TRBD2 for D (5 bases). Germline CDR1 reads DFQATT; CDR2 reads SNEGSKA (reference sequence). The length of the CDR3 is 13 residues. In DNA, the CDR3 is TGCAGTGCTAGATATGTCGGAACGGAGGAGTTGTCTTTC. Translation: CSARYVGTEELSF.

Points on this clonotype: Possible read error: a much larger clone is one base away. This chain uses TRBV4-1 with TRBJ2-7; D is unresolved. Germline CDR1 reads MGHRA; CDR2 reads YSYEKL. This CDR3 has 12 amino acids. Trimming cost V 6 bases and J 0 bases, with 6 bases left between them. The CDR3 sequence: CASSDDSYEQYF. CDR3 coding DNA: TGCGCCAGCAGTGACGACTCCTACGAGCAGTACTTC.

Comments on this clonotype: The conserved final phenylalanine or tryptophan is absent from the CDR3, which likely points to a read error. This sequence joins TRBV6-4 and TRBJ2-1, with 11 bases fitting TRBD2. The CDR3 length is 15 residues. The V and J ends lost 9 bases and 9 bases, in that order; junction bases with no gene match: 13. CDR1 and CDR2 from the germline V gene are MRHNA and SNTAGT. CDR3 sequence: CARSLTSGSRIEQFI. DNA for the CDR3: TGTGCCAGGAGTCTAACTAGCGGGAGTCGTATTGAGCAGTTCATC.